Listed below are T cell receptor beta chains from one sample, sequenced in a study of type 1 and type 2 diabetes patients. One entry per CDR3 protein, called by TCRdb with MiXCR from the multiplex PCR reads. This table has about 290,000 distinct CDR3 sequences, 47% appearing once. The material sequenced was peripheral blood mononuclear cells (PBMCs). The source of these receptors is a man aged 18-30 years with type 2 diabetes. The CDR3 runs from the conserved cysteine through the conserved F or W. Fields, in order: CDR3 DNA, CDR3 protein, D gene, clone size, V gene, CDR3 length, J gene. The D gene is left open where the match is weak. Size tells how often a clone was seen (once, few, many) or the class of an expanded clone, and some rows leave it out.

cdr3_nt: TGCGCCAGCAGCCAAGATCAGAGGGAGCCCCAGCATTTT
cdr3_aa: CASSQDQREPQHF
d_call: -
clone_size: -
v_call: TRBV4-1
cdr3_length: 13
j_call: TRBJ1-5

cdr3_nt: TGTGCCAGCAGCTTAACGGGGGAAAAACTGTTTTTT
cdr3_aa: CASSLTGEKLFF
d_call: -
clone_size: few
v_call: TRBV7-9
cdr3_length: 12
j_call: TRBJ1-4

cdr3_nt: TGCAGTGCTAGAGACTGGTCCTCGGGGCGGGGGACCCAGTACTTC
cdr3_aa: CSARDWSSGRGTQYF
d_call: -
clone_size: -
v_call: TRBV20-1
cdr3_length: 15
j_call: TRBJ2-5

cdr3_nt: TGTGCCAGCAGCCCACGACCGCTCTCGACTGAAGCTTTCTTT
cdr3_aa: CASSPRPLSTEAFF
d_call: -
clone_size: -
v_call: TRBV4-2
cdr3_length: 14
j_call: TRBJ1-1

cdr3_nt: TGTGCCACCAGCAGAGATAGGGCCACCGGGGAGCTGTTTTTT
cdr3_aa: CATSRDRATGELFF
d_call: -
clone_size: -
v_call: TRBV15
cdr3_length: 14
j_call: TRBJ2-2

cdr3_nt: TGTGCCAGCAGAGCCTACGAGCAGTTCTTC
cdr3_aa: CASRAYEQFF
d_call: -
clone_size: -
v_call: TRBV25-1
cdr3_length: 10
j_call: TRBJ2-1

cdr3_nt: TGTGCCAGTAGGAGGGGACAGCCAAACAATCAGCCCCAGCATTTT
cdr3_aa: CASRRGQPNNQPQHF
d_call: TRBD1
clone_size: -
v_call: TRBV19
cdr3_length: 15
j_call: TRBJ1-5

cdr3_nt: TGTGCCATCAGTGCTGATAGTTACGAAGCTTTCTTT
cdr3_aa: CAISADSYEAFF
d_call: -
clone_size: many
v_call: TRBV10-3
cdr3_length: 12
j_call: TRBJ1-1

cdr3_nt: TGTGCCAGCAGTGCCGGGACTAGCGGGCTGAACAATGAGCAGTTCTTC
cdr3_aa: CASSAGTSGLNNEQFF
d_call: TRBD2
clone_size: -
v_call: TRBV6-1
cdr3_length: 16
j_call: TRBJ2-1

cdr3_nt: TGTGCCTGGAGTAGGTGGAACACTGAAGCTTTCTTT
cdr3_aa: CAWSRWNTEAFF
d_call: -
clone_size: -
v_call: TRBV30
cdr3_length: 12
j_call: TRBJ1-1

cdr3_nt: TGTGCCAGTCGAGGCGGGAGGGCGAAGTCCGAGCAGTACTTC
cdr3_aa: CASRGGRAKSEQYF
d_call: TRBD2
clone_size: -
v_call: TRBV19
cdr3_length: 14
j_call: TRBJ2-7

cdr3_nt: TGTGCCAGCAGCTTTAACAGGGGGGGCTACGAGCAGTACTTC
cdr3_aa: CASSFNRGGYEQYF
d_call: -
clone_size: -
v_call: TRBV7-2
cdr3_length: 14
j_call: TRBJ2-7